A selection of T cell receptor beta chains follows, all from one sample in a study of blood T cell repertoires in COVID-19. The data were produced by immunoSEQ multiplex PCR, yet TCRdb's version contains in-frame clones alone and is incomplete. Of approximately 280,000 clones in the sample, roughly 90% were seen once. The specimen sequenced was peripheral blood. The source of these receptors is a woman aged 60-75 years with acute or convalescent COVID-19. Both conserved end residues are part of each CDR3. The D gene is left open where the match is weak. Only part of the rows carry a size: once, few, many, or a class if the clone is expanded.

>-|TRBV12-1|-|TRBJ2-7
CASPRDRGYEQYF
TGTGCCTCACCACGGGACAGGGGCTACGAGCAGTACTTC
>-|TRBV7-8|-|TRBJ1-6
CASSSTGFHSPLHF
TGTGCCAGCAGCTCTACAGGGTTTCATTCACCCCTCCACTTT
>-|TRBV19|-|TRBJ1-5
CASSIEVENQPQHF
TGTGCCAGTAGTATAGAGGTTGAGAATCAGCCCCAGCATTTT
>-|TRBV15|TRBD2|TRBJ2-1
CATSRSSGRVEQFF
TGTGCCACCAGCAGGTCTAGCGGGAGGGTTGAGCAGTTCTTC
>-|TRBV7-9|-|TRBJ1-3
CASSQLQGSSGNTIYF
TGTGCCAGCAGCCAACTGCAGGGGAGCTCTGGAAACACCATATATTTT
>-|TRBV3-1/TRBV3-2|TRBD1|TRBJ2-1
CASSLPGQGAAEQFF
TGTGCCAGCAGCCTTCCGGGACAGGGGGCAGCTGAGCAGTTCTTC
>-|TRBV28|TRBD1|TRBJ1-5
CATLGLGQGNQPQHF
TGTGCCACCCTGGGTCTGGGACAGGGCAATCAGCCCCAGCATTTT
>-|TRBV6-5|-|TRBJ2-5
CASRGHQETQYF
TGTGCCAGCAGGGGGCATCAAGAGACCCAGTACTTC
>-|TRBV6-5|-|TRBJ2-1
CASKGREWNEQFF
TGTGCCAGCAAGGGAAGGGAGTGGAATGAGCAGTTCTTC
>-|TRBV4-1|-|TRBJ1-3
CASSHRASGNTIYF
TGCGCCAGCAGCCACAGGGCCTCTGGAAACACCATATATTTT
>-|TRBV4-2|-|TRBJ2-5
CASSQVGSGQETQYF
TGTGCCAGCAGCCAAGTCGGGAGCGGGCAAGAGACCCAGTACTTC
>-|TRBV10-1|TRBD1|TRBJ2-3
CASSESSPRVGRKGGSGGTDTQYF
TGCGCCAGCAGTGAGTCGTCTCCGCGCGTGGGACGGAAAGGGGGCAGCGGAGGCACAGATACGCAGTATTTT
>-|TRBV27|TRBD1|TRBJ2-7
CASSTGVEQYF
TGTGCCAGCAGCACAGGGGTGGAGCAGTACTTC
>-|TRBV4-3|TRBD2|TRBJ2-7
CASSQEGQSGIEEWAYEQYF
TGCGCCAGCAGCCAAGAGGGGCAGAGCGGGATCGAGGAATGGGCCTACGAGCAGTACTTC
>-|TRBV11-3|TRBD2|TRBJ2-3
CASSLQGLATDTQYF
TGTGCCAGCAGCCTCCAGGGACTAGCAACAGATACGCAGTATTTT
>-|TRBV6-5|TRBD1|TRBJ1-2
CASSPGTGGDYGYTF
TGTGCCAGCAGTCCCGGGACAGGGGGCGACTATGGCTACACCTTC
>-|TRBV3-1/TRBV3-2|TRBD2|TRBJ2-7
CASSQRGSYREQYF
TGTGCCAGCAGCCAACGCGGGAGTTATCGGGAGCAGTACTTC
>-|TRBV29-1|TRBD1|TRBJ2-3
CSAEGDRGTDTQYF
TGCAGCGCGGAGGGGGACAGGGGCACAGATACGCAGTATTTT
>-|TRBV7-2|-|TRBJ1-6
CASSFPQGTGSPLHF
TGTGCCAGCAGCTTTCCACAGGGTACTGGTTCACCCCTCCACTTT
>once|TRBV9|TRBD1|TRBJ1-4
CASSATGDATNEKLFF
TGTGCCAGCAGCGCGACAGGGGATGCAACTAATGAAAAACTGTTTTTT
>-|TRBV21-1|-|TRBJ2-7
CASSSTANHDEQYF
TGTGCCAGCAGTTCCACCGCGAACCACGACGAGCAGTACTTC
>-|TRBV10-2|TRBD1|TRBJ2-7
CASSESAGTGNYEQYF
TGCGCCAGCAGTGAGTCCGCCGGGACAGGAAACTACGAGCAGTACTTC
>-|TRBV11-2|-|TRBJ1-1
CASSPLGAGQAFF
TGTGCCAGCAGCCCACTCGGTGCGGGGCAAGCTTTCTTT
>-|TRBV18|TRBD1|TRBJ2-5
CASSPPDRGQETQYF
TGTGCCAGCTCACCACCGGACAGGGGTCAAGAGACCCAGTACTTC
>-|TRBV5-1|TRBD2|TRBJ2-3
CASRLAGDRTDTQYF
TGCGCCAGCAGACTAGCGGGGGATCGTACAGATACGCAGTATTTT
>once|TRBV18|-|TRBJ1-2
CASGSSTGPVYGYTF
TGTGCCAGCGGATCCTCTACAGGGCCGGTCTATGGCTACACCTTC
>-|TRBV28|-|TRBJ1-1
CASNLRWGRALNTEAFF
TGTGCCAGCAACCTACGGTGGGGCAGGGCCTTGAACACTGAAGCTTTCTTT
>-|TRBV7-8|TRBD1|TRBJ1-2
CASSPRTGGDYGYTF
TGTGCCAGCAGCCCCCGGACAGGGGGTGACTATGGCTACACCTTC
>-|TRBV5-6|TRBD2|TRBJ2-1
CASSSTSGRSSYNEQFF
TGTGCCAGCAGCTCGACTAGCGGGAGGAGCTCCTACAATGAGCAGTTCTTC
>-|TRBV19|TRBD1|TRBJ1-4
CASSDRGDEKLFF
TGTGCCAGTAGCGACAGGGGGGATGAAAAACTGTTTTTT
>-|TRBV11-2|-|TRBJ2-7
CASSSQTYEQYF
TGTGCCAGCAGCTCTCAGACCTACGAGCAGTACTTC
>-|TRBV12-3/TRBV12-4|-|TRBJ1-1
CASSSPVNTEAFF
TGTGCCAGCAGTTCCCCCGTAAACACTGAAGCTTTCTTT
>-|TRBV18|-|TRBJ2-7
CASSLVGALNEQYF
TGTGCCAGCTCTCTCGTAGGGGCTCTGAACGAGCAGTACTTC
>-|TRBV5-6|TRBD1|TRBJ2-5
CASSYRGLETQYF
TGTGCCAGCAGCTACAGGGGGTTGGAGACCCAGTACTTC
>-|TRBV7-3|-|TRBJ2-7
CASSSPSYEQYF
TGTGCCAGCAGCTCCCCCAGCTACGAGCAGTACTTC
>-|TRBV29-1|-|TRBJ2-1
CSVGGNEQFF
TGCAGCGTTGGCGGGAATGAGCAGTTCTTC
>-|TRBV3-1/TRBV3-2|TRBD2|TRBJ2-1
CASSQGASGVYNEQFF
TGTGCCAGCAGCCAGGGAGCTAGCGGGGTCTACAATGAGCAGTTCTTC
>-|TRBV7-2|-|TRBJ2-3
CASSQESGVGDTQYF
TGTGCCAGCAGCCAGGAGTCCGGGGTAGGGGATACGCAGTATTTT
>-|TRBV3-1/TRBV3-2|TRBD1|TRBJ2-5
CASSHGTGVETQYF
TGTGCCAGCAGCCATGGAACAGGGGTAGAGACCCAGTACTTC
>-|TRBV5-6|-|TRBJ2-7
CASSSHYEQYF
TGTGCCAGCAGCTCCCACTACGAGCAGTACTTC
>-|TRBV10-3|-|TRBJ1-1
CAISQGRPGDNTEAFF
TGTGCCATCAGCCAGGGCCGCCCAGGGGATAACACTGAAGCTTTCTTT